One sample yielded the 32 T cell receptor beta chains listed below, sequenced in a study of cytomegalovirus exposure and HLA in healthy donors. PCR amplification relied on 60 Vbeta primers (plus 13 Jbeta primers). Only in-frame clones appear in the TCRdb table, and some are missing; sequencing was by immunoSEQ multiplex PCR. The sample lists approximately 170,000 clones; roughly four fifths were seen once. Sample: PBMCs. These receptors all stem from a man aged 40-55 years in good health and CMV-seronegative.

The gene calls are TRBV2 and TRBJ1-2; a weak D match, TRBD1 (6 bases). The germline CDR1 and CDR2 sequences are SNHLY and FYNNEI. This CDR3 comprises 12 residues. V gave up 5 bases and J gave up 6 bases, with 10 bases separating them. The DNA of the CDR3 is TGTGCCAGCAGTCGGACAGCGGATGGCTACACCTTC. Residues: CASSRTADGYTF.

As for this clone: The junction shows a germline mismatch at one end, possibly a read error. The chain couples TRBV7-3 to TRBJ2-4, with D perhaps TRBD1 (6 bases). Germline CDR1 reads SGHTA; CDR2 reads FQGTGA. The CDR3 is 15 residues long. As DNA, the CDR3 is TGTGCCAGCAGCCCACAGCCGGGACAAGCAAACAGTCAGTACTTC. As protein: CASSPQPGQANSQYF.

The chain is built from TRBV6-6 and TRBJ1-1; 7 bases are shared with TRBD1. V was clipped by 5 bases and J by 7 bases; unmatched bases: 10. Germline V CDR1 and CDR2: MNHNY, SVGAGI (reference sequence). The CDR3 contains 14 residues. In nucleotides, the CDR3 is TGTGCCAGCAGTCCGTCAGGGGGAACGATTGAAGCTTTCTTT. Amino acid sequence: CASSPSGGTIEAFF.

In this sample, this clone turned up once. CDR3 loop: CSARDGDTQYF. Here the CDR3 DNA reads TGCAGCGCTAGAGATGGGGATACGCAGTATTTT. The chain uses TRBV29-1 and TRBJ2-3; D not resolved. Germline V lookup: CDR1 SQVTM, CDR2 ANQGSEA. The CDR3 runs 11 residues. The ends were cut back, 7 bases at V and 6 bases at J, with 11 bases in the middle.

As regards this clone: Germline and junction disagree at one end, which may indicate a read error. This same CDR3 is encoded by further DNA sequences in the sample. The chain joins TRBV28 to TRBJ1-1, with TRBD1 matching over 8 bases. This CDR3 spans 15 amino acids. From germline, CDR1 is MDHEN and CDR2 SYDVKM. The CDR3 loop is CASSFRGRGNTEAFF. The CDR3 region has the DNA TGTGCTAGCAGCTTCAGGGGGCGAGGGAACACTGAAGCTTTCTTT.

The gene calls are TRBV18 and TRBJ2-7; 9 bases agree with TRBD2. Unmatched junction bases numbered 4, after V lost 3 bases and J lost 7 bases. There are 13 residues in the CDR3. Looked up from germline, CDR1 is KGHSH and CDR2 is LQKENI. The CDR3 region has the DNA TGTGCCAGCTCACCGGTGCGGGAGGGAGAGCAGTACGTC. Protein product: CASSPVREGEQYV.

The chain couples TRBV28 to TRBJ2-7, with TRBD2 matching 13 bases. Looked up from germline, CDR1 is MDHEN and CDR2 is SYDVKM. The ends lost 6 bases at V and 6 bases at J; junction bases unmatched: 8. This CDR3 has 15 amino acids. CDR3 sequence (DNA): TGTGCCAGCAGGCTGGGACTAGCGGGATCGATCGAGCAGTACTTC. Translated: CASRLGLAGSIEQYF.

The V and J genes are TRBV28 and TRBJ2-5; D gene uncertain. V was trimmed by 2 bases and J by 3 bases, leaving 4 bases between them. The CDR3 consists of 12 residues. Germline CDR1 reads MDHEN; CDR2 reads SYDVKM. CDR3 sequence reads: CASSLTEETQYF. CDR3 sequence (DNA): TGTGCCAGCAGTTTAACGGAAGAGACCCAGTACTTC.

A remark on this clone: A junction end diverges from the germline sequence, so it may reflect a read error. The chain has TRBV6-5 and TRBJ1-1; a possible D gene is TRBD1 (6 bases). The CDR3 contains 15 residues. Germline CDR1 reads MNHEY; CDR2 reads SVGAGI. CDR3 DNA: TGTGCCAGCAGTAACTCTGGGGGCCGTTACACTGAAGCTTTCTTT. Encoded protein: CASSNSGGRYTEAFF.

There are a few counts of this clone. The chain is built from TRBV5-5 and TRBJ1-1, with 11 bases matching TRBD1. The CDR3 is 15 residues long. Looked up from germline, CDR1 is SGHKS and CDR2 is YYEKEE (reference sequence). After removal of 2 bases from V and 5 bases from J, the junction contained 5 bases not matched to a gene. CDR3 nucleotides: TGTGCCAGCAGCTTTTCCGGGACAGGGGGTACTGAAGCTTTCTTT. Protein product: CASSFSGTGGTEAFF.

The chain recombines TRBV4-1 with TRBJ2-7; 7 positions match TRBD2. Germline loops: CDR1 MGHRA, CDR2 YSYEKL. The CDR3 has 14 amino acids. The junction had 6 bases not matched to a gene; V was cut back by 4 bases and J by 3 bases. CDR3 loop: CASSPRRGGYEQYF. The CDR3 nucleotides are TGCGCCAGCAGCCCCCGTCGCGGGGGCTACGAGCAGTACTTC.

The chain combines TRBV11-2 with TRBJ2-7; D not certain. CDR3 size: 13 residues. Trimming pared 1 base from V and 3 bases from J, leaving 7 bases between. Per germline, CDR1 SGHAT and CDR2 FQNNGV. This chain's CDR3 is CASSLGDIYEQYV. The CDR3 nucleotides read TGTGCCAGCAGCTTAGGCGACATCTACGAGCAGTACGTC.

The count of this clone is one. J is TRBJ2-7 and V is TRBV5-4; TRBD2 aligns across 10 bases. The CDR3 totals 16 residues. Germline V gives CDR1 SGHNT, CDR2 YYREEE (reference sequence). Germline trimming cut 0 bases from V and 6 bases from J; bases unmatched to any gene: 9. The DNA for the CDR3 is TGTGCCAGCAGCTTGGCCCCAGCGGGAGGGGCTCTCGAGCAGTACGTC. This translates into CASSLAPAGGALEQYV.

This clone occurred once. This chain joins TRBV6-5 and TRBJ1-2; no clear D. Trimming took 2 bases from V and 3 from J, leaving 7 bases between them. Per germline, CDR1 MNHEY and CDR2 SVGAGI. CDR3 length equals 13 residues. The chain's CDR3 is CASSYRVDYGYTF. CDR3 in DNA: TGTGCCAGCAGTTACCGGGTAGACTATGGCTACACCTTC.

This clone has a handful of counts. The genes are TRBV19 and TRBJ2-3, with D perhaps matching TRBD2 (5 bases). Germline V gene data show CDR1 as LNHDA and CDR2 as SQIVND (reference sequence). The CDR3 length is 14 residues. V lost 6 bases to trimming and J lost 4 bases, with 14 bases between them. CDR3 sequence (DNA): TGTGCCAGTAGCGGACTTTTGGGAGCAGATACGCAGTATTTT. It specifies CASSGLLGADTQYF.

The chain carries TRBV6-5 and TRBJ2-7; 7 bases are a match to TRBD1. The CDR3 is made up of 15 amino acids. Germline V CDR1 and CDR2: MNHEY, SVGAGI. Trimming took 6 bases from V and 2 from J; bases not matched to a gene: 10. The CDR3 spells CASSYQGTATYEQYF. In nucleotides, the CDR3 is TGTGCCAGCAGCTACCAGGGGACAGCGACCTACGAGCAGTACTTC.

The chain couples TRBV6-6 to TRBJ2-7; 7 bases agree with TRBD1. CDR3 size: 12 residues. Trimming removed 10 bases from V and 3 bases from J; junction bases left unmatched: 6. Germline V gives CDR1 MNHNY, CDR2 SVGAGI (reference sequence). CDR3 protein: CATARDSYEQYF. CDR3 DNA: TGTGCCACTGCCCGGGACAGCTACGAGCAGTACTTC.

The chain employs TRBV7-3 and TRBJ1-5, with 8 bases identical to TRBD1. Looked up from germline, CDR1 is SGHTA and CDR2 is FQGTGA. Trimming took 0 bases from V and 6 from J; bases not matched to a gene: 1. The CDR3 is 14 residues long. The CDR3 DNA sequence: TGTGCCAGCAGCTTAACCGGACAGGGTCAGCCCCAGCATTTT. It is translated as CASSLTGQGQPQHF.

This clone showed up just once. The chain links TRBV19 to TRBJ2-1; a weak D match, TRBD1 (6 bases). CDR1 is LNHDA, CDR2 SQIVND, per germline (reference sequence). The V end was cut by 6 bases, the J end by 1 base, with 10 bases between. The CDR3 is 14 amino acids. For the CDR3, the DNA is TGTGCCAGTAGATCTACAGGGTCCTACAATGAGCAGTTCTTC. Translating it yields CASRSTGSYNEQFF.

The V gene is TRBV19, the J gene TRBJ1-1; D is unresolved. This CDR3 is built from 15 residues. Per the germline V gene, CDR1 is LNHDA and CDR2 is SQIVND (reference sequence). The V gene lost 2 bases and the J gene lost 5 bases, with 15 bases spanning the gap. CDR3 nucleotide sequence: TGTGCCAGTAGTATAAACGGGTTAAGCGTTACTGAAGCTTTCTTT. Translated: CASSINGLSVTEAFF.

The chain combines TRBV30 with TRBJ1-1; maybe TRBD1 (6 bases). In germline, CDR1 is GTSNPN, CDR2 SVGIG (reference sequence). Trimming stripped 2 bases from V and 1 base from J, with 8 bases between. The CDR3 has 13 amino acids. CDR3: CAWSPTGNTEAFF. The DNA of the CDR3 is TGTGCCTGGAGTCCGACAGGGAACACTGAAGCTTTCTTT.

The gene calls are TRBV7-6 and TRBJ2-1, with 10 positions matching TRBD2. Germline V gene lookup returns CDR1 SGHVS and CDR2 FNYEAQ. This CDR3 comprises 15 residues. Trimming at V came to 4 bases and at J to 8 bases, leaving 8 bases not matched to a gene. CDR3 DNA: TGTGCCAGCAGCTCCTTAGCGGGAGGAACCCATGAGCAGTTCTTC. This sequence encodes CASSSLAGGTHEQFF.

This clone was counted a few times. J is TRBJ1-1 and V is TRBV28; TRBD1 might be the D (6 bases). Germline values: CDR1 MDHEN, CDR2 SYDVKM. The CDR3 consists of 15 residues. V lost 6 bases and J 3 bases, leaving 17 bases between the germline ends. As DNA, the CDR3 is TGTGCCAGCAGGACGGCAGGGGATACGGACACTGAAGCTTTCTTT. Translating gives CASRTAGDTDTEAFF.

This rearrangement joins TRBV6-6 to TRBJ1-5; 10 bases match TRBD1. The CDR3 is made up of 16 amino acids. The ends lost 4 bases at V and 2 bases at J; junction bases unmatched: 5. Germline CDR1 MNHNY, CDR2 SVGAGI (reference sequence). The CDR3 DNA is TGTGCCAGCAGTTCGGGACAGGGGTCCGGCAATCAGCCCCAGCATTTT. Its translation is CASSSGQGSGNQPQHF.

The chain employs TRBV6-1 and TRBJ1-1, with D uncertain. This CDR3 comprises 13 residues. V lost 6 bases, J lost 2 bases, and 10 bases lay in between. Germline assignment: CDR1 MNHNS and CDR2 SASEGT. The DNA for the CDR3 is TGTGCCAGCAGATGGGCTCTTAACACTGAAGCTTTCTTT. Translation gives CASRWALNTEAFF.

This CDR3 reads CASTPRLSQGQITGELFF. The CDR3 DNA is TGCGCCAGCACCCCACGGTTGAGCCAGGGGCAGATCACCGGGGAGCTGTTTTTT. The rearrangement links TRBV4-1 to TRBJ2-2; a possible D gene is TRBD1 (6 bases). Trimming stripped 7 bases from V and 4 bases from J, with 25 bases between. This CDR3 has 18 residues. Germline V gene data show CDR1 as MGHRA and CDR2 as YSYEKL.

This clone was seen just once. V usage is TRBV2 and J usage is TRBJ2-5, with a possible D match to TRBD2 (6 bases). CDR1 SNHLY and CDR2 FYNNEI come from the germline V gene. This CDR3 has 15 residues. The V end lost 4 bases, the J end lost 5 bases, and 17 bases lay between the germline ends. Here the CDR3 DNA reads TGTGCCAGCAGTGCCTTAGGAGGGCCGGTCGAGACCCAGTACTTC. This encodes CASSALGGPVETQYF. Together with reference TRBV2 and TRBJ2-5, the CDR3 gives the full variable domain: EPEVTQTPSHQVTQMGQEVILRCVPISNHLYFYWYRQILGQKVEFLVSFYNNEISEKSEIFDDQFSVERPDGSNFTLKIRSTKLEDSAMYFCASSALGGPVETQYFGPGTRLLVL.

The V gene is TRBV5-6, the J gene TRBJ2-5, with no clear D. The CDR3 totals 14 residues. V was clipped by 1 base and J by 5 bases, with 12 bases between them. Germline assignment: CDR1 SGHDT and CDR2 YYEEEE. This CDR3 is CASSLWAARETQYF. The DNA for the CDR3 is TGTGCCAGCAGCTTGTGGGCAGCCCGGGAGACCCAGTACTTC. The variable domain in full, with the rest retrieved from reference TRBV5-6 and TRBJ2-5, is DAGVTQSPTHLIKTRGQQVTLRCSPKSGHDTVSWYQQALGQGPQFIFQYYEEEERQRGNFPDRFSGHQFPNYSSELNVNALLLGDSALYLCASSLWAARETQYFGPGTRLLVL.

The chain employs TRBV2 and TRBJ2-2; D is unclear. The CDR3 extends over 14 amino acids. Between the trimmed V and J ends, which lost 5 bases and 0 bases, there was a span of 7 bases. Germline CDR1 is SNHLY and CDR2 is FYNNEI. The CDR3 protein is CASSMYTNTGELFF. As DNA, the CDR3 is TGTGCCAGCAGTATGTATACGAACACCGGGGAGCTGTTTTTT. Full variable domain (missing parts from reference TRBV2 and TRBJ2-2): EPEVTQTPSHQVTQMGQEVILRCVPISNHLYFYWYRQILGQKVEFLVSFYNNEISEKSEIFDDQFSVERPDGSNFTLKIRSTKLEDSAMYFCASSMYTNTGELFFGEGSRLTVL.

This chain joins TRBV19 and TRBJ2-6; no clear D. The germline CDR1 and CDR2 sequences are LNHDA and SQIVND (reference sequence). Trimming took off 2 bases at V and 0 bases at J, with 14 bases between the two ends. The CDR3 contains 18 residues. The CDR3 here is CASSIKRDFFSGANVLTF. The CDR3 nucleotides read TGTGCCAGTAGTATAAAGAGAGACTTTTTCTCTGGGGCCAACGTCCTGACTTTC.

The rearrangement links TRBV7-2 to TRBJ2-1, with 11 nucleotides matching TRBD2. The germline V gene has CDR1 SGHTA and CDR2 FQGNSA. The CDR3 runs to 13 residues. The trim removed 5 bases at V and 9 bases at J, leaving 3 bases unmatched. Here the CDR3 reads CASSQGLAAEQFF. In DNA, the CDR3 is TGTGCCAGCAGCCAGGGACTAGCGGCTGAGCAGTTCTTC. The variable domain in full, with the rest retrieved from reference TRBV7-2 and TRBJ2-1, is GAGVSQSPSNKVTEKGKDVELRCDPISGHTALYWYRQSLGQGLEFLIYFQGNSAPDKSGLPSDRFSAERTGGSVSTLTIQRTQQEDSAVYLCASSQGLAAEQFFGPGTRLTVL.

The rearrangement uses TRBV11-2 and TRBJ2-7; 10 bases match TRBD1. CDR1 and CDR2 (germline): SGHAT, FQNNGV. The CDR3 contains 15 residues. The junction had 13 bases not matched to a gene; V was cut back by 5 bases and J by 9 bases. The CDR3 spells CASSQLGGQGWRQYF. CDR3 in DNA: TGTGCCAGCAGCCAACTGGGGGGACAGGGGTGGCGGCAGTACTTC.